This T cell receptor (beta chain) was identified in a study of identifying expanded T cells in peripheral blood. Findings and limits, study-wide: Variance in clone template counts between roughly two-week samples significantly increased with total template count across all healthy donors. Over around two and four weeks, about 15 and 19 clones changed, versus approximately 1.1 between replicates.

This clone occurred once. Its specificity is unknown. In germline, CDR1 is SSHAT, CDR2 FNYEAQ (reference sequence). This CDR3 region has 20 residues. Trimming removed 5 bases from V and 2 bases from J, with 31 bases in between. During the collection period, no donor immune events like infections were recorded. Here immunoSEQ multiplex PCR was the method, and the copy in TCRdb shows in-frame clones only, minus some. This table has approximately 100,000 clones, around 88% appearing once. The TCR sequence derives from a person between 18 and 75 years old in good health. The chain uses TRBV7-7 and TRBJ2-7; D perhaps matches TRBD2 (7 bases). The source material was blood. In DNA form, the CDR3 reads TGTGCCAGCAGCCCGAGTGCTAAGTTCTGGGGGGGCGCGAGGACCTACGAGCAGTACTTC. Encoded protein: CASSPSAKFWGGARTYEQYF. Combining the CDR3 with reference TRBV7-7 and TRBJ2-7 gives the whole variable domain GAGVSQSPRYKVTKRGQDVTLRCDPISSHATLYWYQQALGQGPEFLTYFNYEAQPDKSGLPSDRFSAERPEGSISTLTIQRTEQRDSAMYRCASSPSAKFWGGARTYEQYFGPGTRLTVT.